Listed below are T cell receptor beta chains from one sample, sequenced in a study of PD-1 blockade in classical Hodgkin lymphoma. The method was immunoSEQ multiplex PCR; TCRdb's version includes in-frame clones alone and lacks a portion of them. The table has under 35,000 clones, more than 80% seen once. Sequencing used CD4+ T cells from blood, obtained before the fourth cycle of nivolumab. The receptors shown here come from a human donor with classical Hodgkin lymphoma. CDR3s include the opening cysteine and the closing phenylalanine or tryptophan. Each record gives: clone size, D gene, V gene, J gene, CDR3 DNA, CDR3 protein. D genes are given only for firm matches. Expanded clones are given a class, and other clones once, few, many or no size at all.

clone size: once
D gene: NA
V gene: TRBV5-4
J gene: TRBJ2-7
CDR3 DNA: TGTGCCAGCAGCCCCCGAGCAGGCTCCTACGAGCAGTACTTC
CDR3 protein: CASSPRAGSYEQYF

clone size: NA
D gene: NA
V gene: TRBV5-4
J gene: TRBJ1-4
CDR3 DNA: TGTGCCAGCAGCTTGGGCGCCAGTTTACATGGTGAAAAACTGTTTTTT
CDR3 protein: CASSLGASLHGEKLFF

clone size: NA
D gene: TRBD1
V gene: TRBV5-6
J gene: TRBJ1-1
CDR3 DNA: TGTGCCAGCAGCTTGGGGGGACAGGGGGTGGTGGCTTTCTTT
CDR3 protein: CASSLGGQGVVAFF

clone size: few
D gene: NA
V gene: TRBV30
J gene: TRBJ2-3
CDR3 DNA: TGTGCCTGGAGTGTACTCACGGCTTCTAGCACAGATACGCAGTATTTT
CDR3 protein: CAWSVLTASSTDTQYF

clone size: NA
D gene: NA
V gene: TRBV2
J gene: TRBJ2-7
CDR3 DNA: TGTGCCAGCAGAGACGACAGACGGTCCTACGAGCAGTACTTC
CDR3 protein: CASRDDRRSYEQYF

clone size: NA
D gene: TRBD1
V gene: TRBV4-1
J gene: TRBJ2-7
CDR3 DNA: TGCGCCAGCAGCCTCCCTGAAGGAGACAGGGCTGGCGAGCAGTACTTC
CDR3 protein: CASSLPEGDRAGEQYF

clone size: NA
D gene: NA
V gene: TRBV28
J gene: TRBJ2-5
CDR3 DNA: TGTGCCAGCACCTTGGGGGCAGGCCAAGAGACCCAGTACTTC
CDR3 protein: CASTLGAGQETQYF

clone size: NA
D gene: NA
V gene: TRBV19
J gene: TRBJ2-3
CDR3 DNA: TGTGCCAGTAGTATTGGTAGAGATACGCAGTATTTT
CDR3 protein: CASSIGRDTQYF

clone size: NA
D gene: NA
V gene: TRBV5-4
J gene: TRBJ2-5
CDR3 DNA: TGTGCCAGCAGCCATGCGGGCAGGGTAGGTCTCGGGGACCAAGAGACCCAGTACTTC
CDR3 protein: CASSHAGRVGLGDQETQYF

clone size: NA
D gene: NA
V gene: TRBV29-1
J gene: TRBJ1-4
CDR3 DNA: TGCAGCGCCTTCGAGAATGAAAAACTGTTTTTT
CDR3 protein: CSAFENEKLFF

clone size: NA
D gene: TRBD1
V gene: TRBV2
J gene: TRBJ2-3
CDR3 DNA: TGTGCCAGCAGTGACATACAGGGGGGCACAGATACGCAGTATTTT
CDR3 protein: CASSDIQGGTDTQYF

clone size: NA
D gene: NA
V gene: TRBV6-5
J gene: TRBJ1-5
CDR3 DNA: TGTGCCAGCAGTAGATCTCTCGGGGAGCCCCAGCATTTT
CDR3 protein: CASSRSLGEPQHF

clone size: NA
D gene: NA
V gene: TRBV6-5
J gene: TRBJ1-1
CDR3 DNA: TGTGCCAGCAGTTACTCGATCGCCAGGGCGAACACTGAAGCTTTCTTT
CDR3 protein: CASSYSIARANTEAFF

clone size: NA
D gene: TRBD2
V gene: TRBV2
J gene: TRBJ2-1
CDR3 DNA: TGTGCCAGCAGTGCGGCTAGCGGGCAATACAATGAGCAGTTCTTC
CDR3 protein: CASSAASGQYNEQFF

clone size: NA
D gene: NA
V gene: TRBV11-3
J gene: TRBJ2-1
CDR3 DNA: TGTGCCAGCAGCTCGCCAGTTCGAGGATCCAATGAGCAGTTCTTC
CDR3 protein: CASSSPVRGSNEQFF

clone size: NA
D gene: TRBD1
V gene: TRBV5-1
J gene: TRBJ2-7
CDR3 DNA: TGCGCCAGCAGCTTGACAGGGGGTAAGAGGTACGAGCAGTACTTC
CDR3 protein: CASSLTGGKRYEQYF

clone size: NA
D gene: NA
V gene: TRBV2
J gene: TRBJ1-1
CDR3 DNA: TGTGCCAGCAGGGAGGGGATGAACACTGAAGCTTTCTTT
CDR3 protein: CASREGMNTEAFF